This T cell receptor beta chain was observed in a study of T cell repertoires in cytomegalovirus infection. Background on the study: Carrying CMV and the relevant HLA type showed in public TCR beta signatures.

TCRdb ran MiXCR on the reads and lists one entry per CDR3 protein. The table shows some 230,000 distinct CDR3 sequences, with 20% to 25% occurring only once. Trimming shortened V by 9 bases and J by 3 bases, and 11 bases separated the two germline ends. Germline values: CDR1 SEHNR, CDR2 FQNEAQ (reference sequence). The CDR3 runs to 12 residues. The clonotype was recovered from a human donor in good health (CMV status not recorded). Some clones in this sample may be carry-over from other donors' samples. The sequencing input was CD8+ T cells from PBMCs. The chain recombines TRBV7-9 with TRBJ2-5; D possibly corresponds to TRBD2 (5 bases). The CDR3 spells CASGSLEETQYF. The CDR3 region has the DNA TGTGCCAGTGGGAGCTTAGAAGAGACCCAGTACTTC.